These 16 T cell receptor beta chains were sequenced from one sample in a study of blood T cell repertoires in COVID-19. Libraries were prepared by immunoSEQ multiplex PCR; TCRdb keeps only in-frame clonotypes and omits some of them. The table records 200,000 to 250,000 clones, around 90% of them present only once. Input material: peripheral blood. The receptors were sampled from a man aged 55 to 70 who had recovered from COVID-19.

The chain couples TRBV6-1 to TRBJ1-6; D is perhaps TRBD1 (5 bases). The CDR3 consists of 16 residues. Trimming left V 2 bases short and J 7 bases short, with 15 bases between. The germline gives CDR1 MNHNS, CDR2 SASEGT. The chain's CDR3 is CASSELGEVRNSPLHF. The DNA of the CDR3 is TGTGCCAGCAGTGAATTAGGGGAGGTGAGGAATTCACCCCTCCACTTT.

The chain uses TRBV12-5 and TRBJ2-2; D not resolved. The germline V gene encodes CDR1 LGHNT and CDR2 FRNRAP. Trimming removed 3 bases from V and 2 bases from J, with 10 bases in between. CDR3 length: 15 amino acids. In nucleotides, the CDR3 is TGTGCTAGTGGTTTCCGCTACCTTAACACCGGGGAGCTGTTTTTT. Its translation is CASGFRYLNTGELFF.

The CDR3 nucleotides are TGTGCCAGCAGCTTGGGCCTAGGGGACTATGGCTACACCTTC. It encodes CASSLGLGDYGYTF. The chain carries TRBV5-6 and TRBJ1-2; weak D call: TRBD1 (5 bases). Germline loops: CDR1 SGHDT, CDR2 YYEEEE. The V and J ends lost 0 bases and 3 bases respectively, with 9 bases between them. This CDR3 spans 14 amino acids.

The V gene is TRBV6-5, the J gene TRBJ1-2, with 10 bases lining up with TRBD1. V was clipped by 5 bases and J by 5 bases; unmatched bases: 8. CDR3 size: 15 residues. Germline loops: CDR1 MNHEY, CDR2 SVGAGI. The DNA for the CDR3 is TGTGCCAGCAGTAACGACAGGGGGCGCAATTATGGCTACACCTTC. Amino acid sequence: CASSNDRGRNYGYTF.

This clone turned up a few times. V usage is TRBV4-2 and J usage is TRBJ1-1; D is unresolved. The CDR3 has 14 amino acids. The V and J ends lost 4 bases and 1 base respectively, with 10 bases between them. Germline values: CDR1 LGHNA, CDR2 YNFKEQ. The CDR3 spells CASSPIDKNTEAFF. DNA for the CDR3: TGTGCCAGCAGCCCCATAGACAAGAACACTGAAGCTTTCTTT.

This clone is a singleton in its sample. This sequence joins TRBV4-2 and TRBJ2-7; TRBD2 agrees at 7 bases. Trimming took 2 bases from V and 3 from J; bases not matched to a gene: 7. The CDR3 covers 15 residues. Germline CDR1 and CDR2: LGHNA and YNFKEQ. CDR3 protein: CASSQSTAGSYEQYF. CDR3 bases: TGTGCCAGCAGCCAATCCACAGCGGGGAGCTACGAGCAGTACTTC.

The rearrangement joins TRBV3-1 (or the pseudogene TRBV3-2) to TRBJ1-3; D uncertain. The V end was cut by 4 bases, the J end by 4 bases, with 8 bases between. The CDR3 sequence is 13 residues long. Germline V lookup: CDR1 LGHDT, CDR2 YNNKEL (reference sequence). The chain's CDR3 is CASSLYEGNTIYF. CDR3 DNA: TGTGCCAGCAGCCTGTACGAGGGAAACACCATATATTTT.

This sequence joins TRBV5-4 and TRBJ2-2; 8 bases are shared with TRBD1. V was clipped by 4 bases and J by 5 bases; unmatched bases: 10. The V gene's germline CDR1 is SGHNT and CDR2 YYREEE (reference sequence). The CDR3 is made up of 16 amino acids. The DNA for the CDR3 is TGTGCCAGCAGCAATTCGACAGGGGCGCGGACCGGGGAGCTGTTTTTT. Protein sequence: CASSNSTGARTGELFF.

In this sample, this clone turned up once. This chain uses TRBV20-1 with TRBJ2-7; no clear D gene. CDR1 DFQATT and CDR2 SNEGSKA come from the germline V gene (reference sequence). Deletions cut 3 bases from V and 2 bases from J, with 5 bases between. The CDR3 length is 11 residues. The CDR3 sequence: CSASSTYEQYF. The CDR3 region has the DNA TGCAGTGCTAGTAGCACCTACGAGCAGTACTTC.

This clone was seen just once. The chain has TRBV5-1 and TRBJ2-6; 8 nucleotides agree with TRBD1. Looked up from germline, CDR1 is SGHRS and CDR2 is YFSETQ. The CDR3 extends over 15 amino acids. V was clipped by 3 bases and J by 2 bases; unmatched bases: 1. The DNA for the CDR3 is TGCGCCAGCAGCTCACAGGGGGCTGGGGCCAACGTCCTGACTTTC. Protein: CASSSQGAGANVLTF.

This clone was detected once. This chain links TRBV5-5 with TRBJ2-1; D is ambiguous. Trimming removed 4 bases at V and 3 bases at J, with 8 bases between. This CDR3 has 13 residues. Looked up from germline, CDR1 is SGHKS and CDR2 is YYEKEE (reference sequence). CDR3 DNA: TGTGCCAGCAGCCTTCTTCTCTACAATGAGCAGTTCTTC. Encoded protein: CASSLLLYNEQFF.

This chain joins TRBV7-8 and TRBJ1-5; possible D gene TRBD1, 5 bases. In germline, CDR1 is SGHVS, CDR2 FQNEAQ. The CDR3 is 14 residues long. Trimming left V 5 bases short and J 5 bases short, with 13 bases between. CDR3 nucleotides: TGTGCCAGCAGCCGTACCGACAGTTATCAGCCCCAGCATTTT. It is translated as CASSRTDSYQPQHF. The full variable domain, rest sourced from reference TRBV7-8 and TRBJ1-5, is GAGVSQSPRYKVAKRGQDVALRCDPISGHVSLFWYQQALGQGPEFLTYFQNEAQLDKSGLPSDRFFAERPEGSVSTLKIQRTQQEDSAVYLCASSRTDSYQPQHFGDGTRLSIL.

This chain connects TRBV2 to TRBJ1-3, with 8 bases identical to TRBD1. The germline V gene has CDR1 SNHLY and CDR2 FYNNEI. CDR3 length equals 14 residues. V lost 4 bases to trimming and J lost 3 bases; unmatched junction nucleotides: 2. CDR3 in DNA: TGTGCCAGCAGTGTCGACAGGGGTGGAAACACCATATATTTT. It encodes CASSVDRGGNTIYF.

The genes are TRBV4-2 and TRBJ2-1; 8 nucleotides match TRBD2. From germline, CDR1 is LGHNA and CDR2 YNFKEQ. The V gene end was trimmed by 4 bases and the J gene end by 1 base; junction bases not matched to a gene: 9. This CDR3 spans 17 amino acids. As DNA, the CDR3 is TGTGCCAGCAGCCGGAGCGGGGGCTCGGGATCCTACAATGAGCAGTTCTTC. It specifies CASSRSGGSGSYNEQFF.

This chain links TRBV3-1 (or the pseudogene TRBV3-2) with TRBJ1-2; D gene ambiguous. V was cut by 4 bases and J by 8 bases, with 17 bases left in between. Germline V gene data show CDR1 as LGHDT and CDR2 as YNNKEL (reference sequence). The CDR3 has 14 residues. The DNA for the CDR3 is TGTGCCAGCAGCCCAATTGAGCTCTCGGAGGGCTACACCTTC. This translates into CASSPIELSEGYTF.

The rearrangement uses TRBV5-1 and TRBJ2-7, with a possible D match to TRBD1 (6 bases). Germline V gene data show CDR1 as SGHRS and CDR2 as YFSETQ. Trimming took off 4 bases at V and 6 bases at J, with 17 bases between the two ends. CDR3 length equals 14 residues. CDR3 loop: CASSPGTLAGEQYF. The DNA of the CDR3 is TGCGCCAGCAGCCCCGGGACATTGGCGGGCGAGCAGTACTTC.